This TCR beta chain originates from a study of cytomegalovirus exposure and HLA in healthy donors. The germline gives CDR1 LNHDA, CDR2 SQIVND (reference sequence). V lost 5 bases, J lost 5 bases, and 10 bases lay in between. CDR3 length: 13 residues. 60 Vbeta and 13 Jbeta primers were used in PCR. Method: immunoSEQ multiplex PCR; TCRdb's copy keeps in-frame clones and lacks some. This table has 130,000 or so clones, roughly 85% appearing once. Regarding this clone: The antigen is undetermined.

General study findings and limits: Reports described diagnosis of cytomegalovirus status by the classifier as highly specific and sensitive.

The rearrangement uses TRBV19 and TRBJ2-1; D might be TRBD2 (6 bases). This clonotype was sampled from a man aged 35 to 55 in good health and CMV-seronegative. Sequenced material: PBMCs. The CDR3 DNA sequence: TGTGCCAGTAGTTCCACTAGCCACAATGAGCAGTTCTTC. Its translation is CASSSTSHNEQFF.